This TCR beta chain was identified during a study of cytomegalovirus exposure and HLA in healthy donors. Study outcomes and limitations: Both high specificity and high sensitivity reportedly marked the classifier's diagnosis of cytomegalovirus status. Some highly shared sequence variants likely arose as a pipeline artifact. Cytomegalovirus association was listed for 164 TCR beta chains.

A multiplex PCR was run with 60 Vbeta primers and 13 Jbeta primers. Per the study methods: Later analysis identified roughly 84 million unique TCR beta chains, around 10 million shared. The repertoire was sequenced with immunoSEQ multiplex PCR; TCRdb's copy has only in-frame clones and lacks some. The DNA was the basis for D and trimming; V, J and clone size are from that table. The sample gives some 120,000 clones, 80% of which show up once; about 3.3% is in the top ten. The CDR3 is 11 residues long. With 6 bases removed from V and 3 bases from J, the gap between germline ends came to 5 bases. From germline, CDR1 is MNHNY and CDR2 SVGAGI (reference sequence). This clone was counted a single time. No antigen is known for it.

The sequencing input was PBMCs. The sequence derives from a male donor in good health and CMV-seronegative. V usage is TRBV6-6 and J usage is TRBJ1-1; D call uncertain. The CDR3 sequence: CASRRDTEAFF. In nucleotides, the CDR3 is TGTGCCAGCAGGAGGGACACTGAAGCTTTCTTT.